The subject of this entry is one T cell receptor (beta chain). The data were obtained in a study of blood T cell repertoires in COVID-19. Study overall: Acute and convalescent COVID-19 samples came from the United States, Italy and Spain. Sample material is recorded as cDNA or gDNA derived from T cells, B-cell-depleted T cells, or PBMCs.

This CDR3 is 12 amino acids long. V lost 5 bases to trimming and J lost 4 bases, with 8 bases between them. Per the germline V gene, CDR1 is SGHTA and CDR2 is FQGNSA. In the original processing: How many nucleated cells were present was estimated from reference gene primer amplification. The table came from immunoSEQ multiplex PCR; TCRdb's copy has only in-frame clones and leaves some out. That table is the source of V, J and clone size, and D and trimming were worked out from the DNA. The repertoire includes over 80,000 clones, around 83% of them detected once, and 15% to 20% sits in the top ten. The material sequenced was peripheral blood. The sequence came from a woman in her sixties with acute or convalescent COVID-19. The rearrangement joins TRBV7-2 to TRBJ1-2; no definite D call. As DNA, the CDR3 is TGTGCCAGCAGCCTCACACGCTATGGCTACACCTTC. Its translation: CASSLTRYGYTF.